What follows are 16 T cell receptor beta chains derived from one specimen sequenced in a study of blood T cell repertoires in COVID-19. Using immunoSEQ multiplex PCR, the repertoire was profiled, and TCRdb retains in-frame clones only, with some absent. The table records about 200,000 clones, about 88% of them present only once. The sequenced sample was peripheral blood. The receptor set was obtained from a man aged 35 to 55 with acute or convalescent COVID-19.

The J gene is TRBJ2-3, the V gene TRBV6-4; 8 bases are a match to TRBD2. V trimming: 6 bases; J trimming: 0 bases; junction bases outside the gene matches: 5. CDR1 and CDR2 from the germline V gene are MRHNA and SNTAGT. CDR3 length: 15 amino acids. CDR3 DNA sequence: TGTGCCAGCAGGGAACTAGCGGCTAGCACAGATACGCAGTATTTT. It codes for CASRELAASTDTQYF.

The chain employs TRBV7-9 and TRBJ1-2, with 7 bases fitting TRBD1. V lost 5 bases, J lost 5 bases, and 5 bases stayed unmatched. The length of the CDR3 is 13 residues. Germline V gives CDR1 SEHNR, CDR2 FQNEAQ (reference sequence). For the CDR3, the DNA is TGTGCCAGCAGCCCCCGGGACAGTTATGGCTACACCTTC. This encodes CASSPRDSYGYTF.

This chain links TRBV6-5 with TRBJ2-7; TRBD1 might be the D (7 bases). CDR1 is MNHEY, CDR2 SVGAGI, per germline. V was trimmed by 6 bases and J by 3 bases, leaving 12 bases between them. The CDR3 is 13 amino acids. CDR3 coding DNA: TGTGCCAGCAGGGCGGGACAGCGCTACGAGCAGTACTTC. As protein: CASRAGQRYEQYF.

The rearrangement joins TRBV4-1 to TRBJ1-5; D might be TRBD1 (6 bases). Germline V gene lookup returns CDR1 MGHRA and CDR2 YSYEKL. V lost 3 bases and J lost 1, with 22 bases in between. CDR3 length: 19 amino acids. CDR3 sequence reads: CASSQEHPEGGASNQPQHF. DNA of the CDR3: TGCGCCAGCAGCCAGGAACACCCCGAAGGGGGGGCAAGCAATCAGCCCCAGCATTTT.

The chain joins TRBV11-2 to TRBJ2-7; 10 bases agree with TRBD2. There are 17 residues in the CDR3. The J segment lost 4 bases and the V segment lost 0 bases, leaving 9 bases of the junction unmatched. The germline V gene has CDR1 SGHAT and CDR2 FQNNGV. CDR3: CASSLDRASGGLYEQYF. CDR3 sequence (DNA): TGTGCCAGCAGCTTAGATCGCGCTAGCGGGGGTTTGTACGAGCAGTACTTC.

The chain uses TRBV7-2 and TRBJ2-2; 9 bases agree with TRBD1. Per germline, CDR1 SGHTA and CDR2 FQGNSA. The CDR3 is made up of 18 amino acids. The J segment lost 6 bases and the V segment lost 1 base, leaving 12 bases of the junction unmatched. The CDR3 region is CASSLGLVGTGPPGELFF. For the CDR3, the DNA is TGTGCCAGCAGCTTAGGTCTGGTGGGGACAGGGCCCCCCGGGGAGCTGTTTTTT.

The CDR3 protein is CASNRQRGGSYNEQFF. Here the CDR3 DNA reads TGTGCCAGCAACCGCCAGCGGGGGGGATCCTACAATGAGCAGTTCTTC. The genes are TRBV27 and TRBJ2-1, with 10 bases that match TRBD2. The V gene's germline CDR1 is MNHEY and CDR2 SMNVEV (reference sequence). V lost 7 bases to trimming and J lost 1 base; unmatched junction nucleotides: 7. The CDR3 is 16 residues long.

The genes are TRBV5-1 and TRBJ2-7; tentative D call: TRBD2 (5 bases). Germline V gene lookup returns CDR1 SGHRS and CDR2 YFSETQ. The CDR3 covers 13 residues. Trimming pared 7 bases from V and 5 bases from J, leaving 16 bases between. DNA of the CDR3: TGCGCCAGCGGCCGGGGTGGGATCGACGAGCAGTACTTC. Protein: CASGRGGIDEQYF.

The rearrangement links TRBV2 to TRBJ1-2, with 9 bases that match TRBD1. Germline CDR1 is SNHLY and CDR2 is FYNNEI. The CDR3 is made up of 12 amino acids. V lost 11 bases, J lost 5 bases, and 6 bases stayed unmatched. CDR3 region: CAGQGTGYGYTF. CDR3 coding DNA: TGTGCCGGACAGGGGACAGGGTATGGCTACACCTTC.

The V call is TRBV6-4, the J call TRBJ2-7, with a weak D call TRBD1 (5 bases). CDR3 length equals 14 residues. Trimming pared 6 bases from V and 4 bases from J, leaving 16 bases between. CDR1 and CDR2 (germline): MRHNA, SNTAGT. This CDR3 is CASSAVQDEYEQYF. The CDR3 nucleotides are TGTGCCAGCAGCGCCGTACAGGACGAATACGAGCAGTACTTC.

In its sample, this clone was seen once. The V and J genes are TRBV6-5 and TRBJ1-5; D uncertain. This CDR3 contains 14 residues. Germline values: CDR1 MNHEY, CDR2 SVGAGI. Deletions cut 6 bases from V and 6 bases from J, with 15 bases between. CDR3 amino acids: CASRREQPGQPQHF. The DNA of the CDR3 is TGTGCCAGCAGACGAGAGCAGCCAGGTCAGCCCCAGCATTTT.

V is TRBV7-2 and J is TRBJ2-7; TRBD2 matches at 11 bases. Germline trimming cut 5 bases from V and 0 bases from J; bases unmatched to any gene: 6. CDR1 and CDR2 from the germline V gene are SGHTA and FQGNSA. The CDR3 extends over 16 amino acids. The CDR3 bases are TGTGCCAGCAGCCCCCGCACTAGCGGGAGCTCCTACGAGCAGTACTTC. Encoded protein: CASSPRTSGSSYEQYF.

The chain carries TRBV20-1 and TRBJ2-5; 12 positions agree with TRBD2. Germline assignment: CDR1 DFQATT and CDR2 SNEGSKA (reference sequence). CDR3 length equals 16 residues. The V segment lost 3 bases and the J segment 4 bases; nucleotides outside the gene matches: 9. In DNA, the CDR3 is TGCAGTGCTAGTCGCTGGACTAGCGGGAAGGGAGAGACCCAGTACTTC. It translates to CSASRWTSGKGETQYF.

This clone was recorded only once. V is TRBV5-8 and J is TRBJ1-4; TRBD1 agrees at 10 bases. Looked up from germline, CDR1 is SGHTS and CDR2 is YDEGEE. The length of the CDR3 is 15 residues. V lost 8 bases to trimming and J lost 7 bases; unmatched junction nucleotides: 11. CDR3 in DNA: TGTGCCAGTACCCCGGGAGACAGGGGGCGTGAAAAACTGTTTTTT. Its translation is CASTPGDRGREKLFF. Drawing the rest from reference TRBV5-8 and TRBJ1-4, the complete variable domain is EAGVTQSPTHLIKTRGQQATLRCSPISGHTSVYWYQQALGLGLQFLLWYDEGEERNRGNFPPRFSGRQFPNYSSELNVNALELEDSALYLCASTPGDRGREKLFFGSGTQLSVL.

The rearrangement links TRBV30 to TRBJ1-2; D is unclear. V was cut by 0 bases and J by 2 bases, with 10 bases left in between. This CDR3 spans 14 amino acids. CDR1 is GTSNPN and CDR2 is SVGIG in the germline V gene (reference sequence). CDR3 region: CAWSVTWENYGYTF. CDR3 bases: TGTGCCTGGAGTGTGACATGGGAGAACTATGGCTACACCTTC.

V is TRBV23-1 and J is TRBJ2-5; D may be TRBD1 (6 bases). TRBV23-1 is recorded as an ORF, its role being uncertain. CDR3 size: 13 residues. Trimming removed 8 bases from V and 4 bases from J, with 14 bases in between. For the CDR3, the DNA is TGCGCCAGCCACCGCAGGGGCCGAGAGACCCAGTACTTC. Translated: CASHRRGRETQYF.